This TCR beta chain emerged from a study of blood T cell repertoires in COVID-19. Study details: Sites in the United States, Italy and Spain provided acute and convalescent COVID-19 samples. T cells, B-cell-depleted T cells, or PBMCs provided the cDNA or gDNA that served as material.

Trimming took 0 bases from V and 3 from J; bases not matched to a gene: 3. The V gene's germline CDR1 is SGDLS and CDR2 YYNGEE. This CDR3 comprises 15 residues. In the authors' workflow: Nucleated cell number was recorded as an estimate derived from reference gene primer amplification. Clones were read by immunoSEQ multiplex PCR, and TCRdb kept only the in-frame ones, dropping some. V, J and clone size are taken as reported in that table, and D and trimming were inferred from the DNA itself. The table includes about 62,000 clones, roughly 90% detected once. What was sequenced was peripheral blood. This clonotype originated in a human donor in a cohort sampled during active COVID-19. The chain employs TRBV9 and TRBJ2-1; 7 nucleotides line up with TRBD2. The CDR3 sequence: CASSVATSDYNEQFF. The CDR3 DNA reads TGTGCCAGCAGCGTAGCCACTAGCGACTACAATGAGCAGTTCTTC.